This note documents a single T cell receptor (beta chain) sequence. Its antigen is not identified. Use of 60 Vbeta and 13 Jbeta primers characterized the PCR. Measured with immunoSEQ multiplex PCR; TCRdb has only the in-frame clones, and not every one. The data hold roughly 120,000 clones, with roughly 77% observed a single time. The data belong to a study of cytomegalovirus exposure and HLA in healthy donors. Study conclusions and caveats: Solely CMV serostatus was available to characterize immune exposure. The study reported that TCR beta sequences accurately predicted HLA-A and HLA-B alleles in most subjects.

Germline-derived CDR1 and CDR2 are LGHNA and YSLEER. CDR3 length: 14 residues. The V end lost 0 bases, the J end lost 2 bases, and 6 bases lay between the germline ends. The chain recombines TRBV4-3 with TRBJ2-3, with TRBD2 as a possible D gene (6 bases). The sequenced sample consisted of PBMCs. This TCR was sampled from a man aged 40-50 years in good health and CMV-seronegative. As DNA, the CDR3 is TGCGCCAGCAGCCAAGAGGGACTCACAGATACGCAGTATTTT. Its protein product is CASSQEGLTDTQYF.